The T cell receptor beta chain described here comes from a study of glioma-infiltrating T cells. Study-level findings and limits: Tissue-blood divergence was below expectation in non-neoplastic patients, above in gliomas.

Trimming at V came to 6 bases and at J to 2 bases, leaving 13 bases not matched to a gene. The CDR3 loop spans 19 amino acids. Germline lookup yields CDR1 ENHRY and CDR2 SYGVKD. The iRepertoire nested amplicon-rescue multiplex PCR amplified TCR alpha and beta CDR3s from RNA. TCRdb processed the multiplex PCR reads anew with MiXCR; each CDR3 protein has one entry. The repertoire consists of about 140,000 distinct CDR3 sequences, with around 42% occurring once and the leading ten covering roughly a fifth. This clonotype was seen a few times. What it recognizes is unknown. J is TRBJ2-1 and V is TRBV10-3; 13 bases fit TRBD2. The TCR was taken from a human donor with low-grade glioma or glioblastoma, undergoing nonglioma brain surgery, or in good health (not recorded which). Sequences were obtained from glioma tissue, nonneoplastic brain tissue, or PBMCs (not recorded which). This chain's CDR3 is CAIRGPRGLAGVTYNEQFF. The CDR3 nucleotides are TGTGCCATCAGAGGACCTCGAGGACTAGCGGGGGTCACCTACAATGAGCAGTTCTTC.